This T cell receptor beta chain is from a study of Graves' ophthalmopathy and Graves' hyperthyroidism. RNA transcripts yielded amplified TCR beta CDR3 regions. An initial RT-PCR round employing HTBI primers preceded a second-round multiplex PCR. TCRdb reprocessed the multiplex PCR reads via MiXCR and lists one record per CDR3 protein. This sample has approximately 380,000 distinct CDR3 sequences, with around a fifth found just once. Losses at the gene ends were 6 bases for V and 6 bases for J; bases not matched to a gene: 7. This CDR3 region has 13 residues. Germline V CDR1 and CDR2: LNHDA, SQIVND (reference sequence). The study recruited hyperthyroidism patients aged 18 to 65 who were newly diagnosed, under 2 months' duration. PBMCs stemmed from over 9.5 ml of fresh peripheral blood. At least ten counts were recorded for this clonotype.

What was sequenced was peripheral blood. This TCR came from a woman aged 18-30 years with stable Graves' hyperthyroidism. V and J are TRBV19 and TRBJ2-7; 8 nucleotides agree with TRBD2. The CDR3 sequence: CASSWRAGAEQYF. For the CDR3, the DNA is TGTGCCAGTAGCTGGCGAGCGGGAGCCGAGCAGTACTTC. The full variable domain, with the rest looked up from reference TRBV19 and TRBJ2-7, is DGGITQSPKYLFRKEGQNVTLSCEQNLNHDAMYWYRQDPGQGLRLIYYSQIVNDFQKGDIAEGYSVSREKKESFPLTVTSAQKNPTAFYLCASSWRAGAEQYFGPGTRLTVT.